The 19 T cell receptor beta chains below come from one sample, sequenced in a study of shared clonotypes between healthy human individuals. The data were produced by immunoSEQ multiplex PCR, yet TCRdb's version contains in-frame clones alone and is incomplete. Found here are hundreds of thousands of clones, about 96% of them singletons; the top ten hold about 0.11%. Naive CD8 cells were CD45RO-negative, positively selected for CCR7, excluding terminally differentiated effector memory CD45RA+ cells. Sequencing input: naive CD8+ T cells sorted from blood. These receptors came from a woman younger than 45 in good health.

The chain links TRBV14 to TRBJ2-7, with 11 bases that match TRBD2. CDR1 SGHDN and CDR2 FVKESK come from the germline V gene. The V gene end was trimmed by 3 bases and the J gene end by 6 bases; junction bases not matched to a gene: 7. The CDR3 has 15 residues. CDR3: CASSQLSGRASEQYF. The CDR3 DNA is TGTGCCAGCAGCCAGCTTAGCGGGAGGGCCTCCGAGCAGTACTTC.

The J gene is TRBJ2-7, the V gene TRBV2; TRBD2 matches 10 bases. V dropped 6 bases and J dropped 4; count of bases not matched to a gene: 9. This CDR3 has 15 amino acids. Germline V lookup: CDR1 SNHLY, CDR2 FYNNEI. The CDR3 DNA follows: TGTGCCAGCAGGGAGCTAGCGGGAGAGTATTACGAGCAGTACTTC. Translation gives CASRELAGEYYEQYF.

The CDR3: CASSLVLSPVGEQYF. In DNA, the CDR3 is TGTGCCAGCAGTTTAGTGCTCTCCCCCGTGGGGGAGCAGTACTTC. The chain uses TRBV28 and TRBJ2-7; unclear D gene. Trimming removed 2 bases from V and 7 bases from J, with 18 bases in between. The CDR3 runs 15 residues. CDR1 MDHEN and CDR2 SYDVKM come from the germline V gene.

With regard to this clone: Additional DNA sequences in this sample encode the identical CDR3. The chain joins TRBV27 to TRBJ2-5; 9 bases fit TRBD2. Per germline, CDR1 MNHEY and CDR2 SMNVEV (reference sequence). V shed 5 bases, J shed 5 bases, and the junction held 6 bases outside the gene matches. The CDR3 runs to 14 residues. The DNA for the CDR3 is TGTGCCAGCAGTCCGGGACTAGCCGGGGAGACCCAGTACTTC. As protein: CASSPGLAGETQYF.

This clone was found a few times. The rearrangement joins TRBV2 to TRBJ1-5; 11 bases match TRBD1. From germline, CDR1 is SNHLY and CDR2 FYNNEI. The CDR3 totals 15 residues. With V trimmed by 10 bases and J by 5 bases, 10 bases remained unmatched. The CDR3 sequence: CATTYGDRGDQPQHF. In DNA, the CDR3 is TGTGCCACCACCTATGGGGACAGGGGGGATCAGCCCCAGCATTTT.

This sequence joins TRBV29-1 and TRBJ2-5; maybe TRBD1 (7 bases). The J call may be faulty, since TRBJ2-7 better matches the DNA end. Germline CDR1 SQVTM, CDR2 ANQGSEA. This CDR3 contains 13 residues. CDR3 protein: CTTGTGSSYEQYF. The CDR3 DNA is TGCACGACAGGGACTGGCAGCTCCTACGAGCAGTACTTC.

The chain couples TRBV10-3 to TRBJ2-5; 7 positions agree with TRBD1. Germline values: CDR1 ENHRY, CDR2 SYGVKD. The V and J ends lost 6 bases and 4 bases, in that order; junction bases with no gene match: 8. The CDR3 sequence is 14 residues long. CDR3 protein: CAISPTGLVETQYF. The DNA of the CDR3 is TGTGCCATCAGCCCGACAGGGCTGGTAGAGACCCAGTACTTC.

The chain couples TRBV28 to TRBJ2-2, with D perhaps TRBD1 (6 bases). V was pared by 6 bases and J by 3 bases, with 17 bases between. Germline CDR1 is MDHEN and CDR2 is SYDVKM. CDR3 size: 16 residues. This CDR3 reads CASSTRTETHTGELFF. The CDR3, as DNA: TGTGCCAGCAGCACCCGGACAGAAACTCACACCGGGGAGCTGTTTTTT.

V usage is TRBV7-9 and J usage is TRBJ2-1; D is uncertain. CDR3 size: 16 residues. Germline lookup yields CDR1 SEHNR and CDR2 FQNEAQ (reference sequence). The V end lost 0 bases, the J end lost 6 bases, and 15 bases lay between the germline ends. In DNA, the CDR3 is TGTGCCAGCAGCTTAGCGAAAAGGGCTCTGGGCAATGAGCAGTTCTTC. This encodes CASSLAKRALGNEQFF.

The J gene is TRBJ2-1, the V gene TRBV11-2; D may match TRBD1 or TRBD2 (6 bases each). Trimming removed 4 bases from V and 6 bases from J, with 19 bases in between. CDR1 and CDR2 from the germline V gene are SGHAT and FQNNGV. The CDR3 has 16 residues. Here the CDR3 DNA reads TGTGCCAGCAGCTCCATAGCGGAGGAGGGGGTCAATGAGCAGTTCTTC. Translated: CASSSIAEEGVNEQFF.

The CDR3 DNA reads as TGTGCCAGCAGTAGGAACACCGGGGAGCTGTTTTTT. This gives the protein CASSRNTGELFF. This chain connects TRBV2 to TRBJ2-2; D not certain. With 5 bases removed from V and 1 base from J, the gap between germline ends came to 2 bases. This CDR3 has 12 amino acids. CDR1 and CDR2 (germline): SNHLY, FYNNEI.

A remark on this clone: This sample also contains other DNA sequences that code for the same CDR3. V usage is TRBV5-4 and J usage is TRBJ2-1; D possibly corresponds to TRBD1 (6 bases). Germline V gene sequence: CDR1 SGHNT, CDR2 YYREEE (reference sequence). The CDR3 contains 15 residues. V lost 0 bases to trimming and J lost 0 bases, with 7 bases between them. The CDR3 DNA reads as TGTGCCAGCAGCTTGGAAGGGGGCTCCTACAATGAGCAGTTCTTC. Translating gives CASSLEGGSYNEQFF.

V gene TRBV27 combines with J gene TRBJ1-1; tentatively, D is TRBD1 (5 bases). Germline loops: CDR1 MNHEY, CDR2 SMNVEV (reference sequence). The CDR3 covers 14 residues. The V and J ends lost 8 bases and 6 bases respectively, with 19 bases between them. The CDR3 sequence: CASSEVGVFSEAFF. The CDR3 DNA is TGTGCCAGCTCTGAGGTGGGGGTTTTCTCTGAAGCTTTCTTT.

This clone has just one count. CDR3 coding DNA: TGCAGCGTTGGGACCTCCCAGAACACTGAAGCTTTCTTT. Its protein product is CSVGTSQNTEAFF. V gene TRBV29-1 combines with J gene TRBJ1-1; D unresolved. V gave up 4 bases and J gave up 1 base, with 10 bases separating them. The CDR3 sequence is 13 residues long. CDR1 is SQVTM, CDR2 ANQGSEA, per germline.

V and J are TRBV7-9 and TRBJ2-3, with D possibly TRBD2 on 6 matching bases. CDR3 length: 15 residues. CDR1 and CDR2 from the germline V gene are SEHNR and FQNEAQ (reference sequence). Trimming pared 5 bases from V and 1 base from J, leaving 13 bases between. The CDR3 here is CASSPAGGGTDTQYF. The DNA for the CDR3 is TGTGCCAGCAGCCCCGCGGGCGGGGGCACAGATACGCAGTATTTT.

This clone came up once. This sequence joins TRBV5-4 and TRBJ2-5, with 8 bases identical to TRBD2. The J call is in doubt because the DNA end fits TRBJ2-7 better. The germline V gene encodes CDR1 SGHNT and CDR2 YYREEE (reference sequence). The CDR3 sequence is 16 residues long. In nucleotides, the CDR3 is TGTGCCAGCAGCTTGGAGGGCGCTAGCGGGTCCTACGAGCAGTACTTC. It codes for CASSLEGASGSYEQYF.

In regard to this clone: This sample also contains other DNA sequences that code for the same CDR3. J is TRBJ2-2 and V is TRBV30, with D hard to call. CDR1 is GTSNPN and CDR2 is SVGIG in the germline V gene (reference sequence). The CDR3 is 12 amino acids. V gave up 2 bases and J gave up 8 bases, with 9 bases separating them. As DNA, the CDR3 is TGTGCCTGGAGTCTACGAACTGGGGAGCTGTTTTTT. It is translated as CAWSLRTGELFF.

The DNA for the CDR3 is TGTGCCAGTAGTGCGGCTAGCGGACCCTACGAGCAGTACTTC. This gives the protein CASSAASGPYEQYF. The rearrangement uses TRBV19 and TRBJ2-7, with 7 bases matching TRBD2. V gave up 5 bases and J gave up 2 bases; unmatched junction bases: 6. CDR1 and CDR2 from the germline V gene are LNHDA and SQIVND (reference sequence). The CDR3 has 14 amino acids.

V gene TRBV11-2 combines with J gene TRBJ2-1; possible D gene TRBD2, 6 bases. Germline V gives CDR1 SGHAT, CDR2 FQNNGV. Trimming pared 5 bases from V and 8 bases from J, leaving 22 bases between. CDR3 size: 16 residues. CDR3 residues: CASSPAWAGMDHEQFF. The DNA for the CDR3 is TGTGCCAGCAGCCCGGCTTGGGCGGGAATGGATCATGAGCAGTTCTTC.